The next 9 T cell receptor beta chains were all read from a single sample in a study of blood T cell repertoires in COVID-19. The assay was immunoSEQ multiplex PCR, and TCRdb's table has in-frame clones only and misses some. The data hold more than 200,000 clones, with 81% observed a single time. The specimen sequenced was peripheral blood. Source of these receptors: a woman aged 80 or older with acute or convalescent COVID-19.

The V gene is TRBV7-2, the J gene TRBJ2-1; 15 positions match TRBD2. The CDR3 contains 16 residues. Unmatched junction bases numbered 4, after V lost 4 bases and J lost 6 bases. Germline CDR1 and CDR2: SGHTA and FQGNSA. CDR3 in amino acids: CASSSPGLAGGNEQFF. In nucleotides, the CDR3 is TGTGCCAGCAGCTCTCCGGGACTAGCGGGGGGCAATGAGCAGTTCTTC.

The J gene is TRBJ1-6, the V gene TRBV3-1 (or the pseudogene TRBV3-2); 8 nucleotides match TRBD1. The J segment lost 4 bases and the V segment lost 6 bases, leaving 8 bases of the junction unmatched. Germline lookup yields CDR1 LGHDT and CDR2 YNNKEL (reference sequence). The CDR3 sequence is 16 residues long. Written as DNA, the CDR3 is TGTGCCAGCAGTCTTGGGACAGGCGAATATAATTCACCCCTCCACTTT. Translation gives CASSLGTGEYNSPLHF.

The chain joins TRBV5-4 to TRBJ2-7; 9 nucleotides match TRBD1. The germline V gene has CDR1 SGHNT and CDR2 YYREEE (reference sequence). Losses at the gene ends were 2 bases for V and 4 bases for J; bases not matched to a gene: 4. This CDR3 has 14 residues. CDR3 loop: CASSLQGAKYEQYF. The CDR3 DNA reads TGTGCCAGCAGCTTACAGGGGGCTAAATACGAGCAGTACTTC.

The chain employs TRBV6-5 and TRBJ2-5; D perhaps matches TRBD1 (6 bases). Trimming cost V 2 bases and J 3 bases, with 10 bases left between them. Germline-derived CDR1 and CDR2 are MNHEY and SVGAGI. The CDR3 is 14 residues long. The CDR3 DNA follows: TGTGCCAGCAGTTACCTTGGACAGAAAGAGACCCAGTACTTC. It yields the protein CASSYLGQKETQYF.

This clone was seen just once. This chain connects TRBV24-1 to TRBJ1-5; D may be TRBD1 (5 bases). V was trimmed by 1 base and J by 2 bases, leaving 11 bases between them. From germline, CDR1 is KGHDR and CDR2 SFDVKD. This CDR3 comprises 16 residues. This chain's CDR3 is CATSDFGAGGNQPQHF. In nucleotides, the CDR3 is TGTGCCACCAGTGATTTTGGGGCGGGGGGCAATCAGCCCCAGCATTTT.

The genes are TRBV5-1 and TRBJ1-2; D ambiguous. In germline, CDR1 is SGHRS, CDR2 YFSETQ. The CDR3 extends over 17 amino acids. V lost 1 base and J lost 4, with 20 bases in between. For the CDR3, the DNA is TGCGCCAGCAGCTTGAATACCCCACCGGGATCCCCCTATGGCTACACCTTC. This translates into CASSLNTPPGSPYGYTF.

V usage is TRBV11-2 and J usage is TRBJ1-3; possible D gene TRBD1, 5 bases. Germline loops: CDR1 SGHAT, CDR2 FQNNGV. V lost 6 bases and J 0 bases, leaving 12 bases between the germline ends. The CDR3 runs to 15 residues. CDR3 bases: TGTGCCAGCAGGGGCGGCAGGGTCTCTGGAAACACCATATATTTT. Translated: CASRGGRVSGNTIYF. Full variable domain (remainder filled in from reference TRBV11-2 and TRBJ1-3): EAGVAQSPRYKIIEKRQSVAFWCNPISGHATLYWYQQILGQGPKLLIQFQNNGVVDDSQLPKDRFSAERLKGVDSTLKIQPAKLEDSAVYLCASRGGRVSGNTIYFGEGSWLTVV.

The chain has TRBV12-3 or TRBV12-4 and TRBJ1-4, with D uncertain. CDR3 size: 13 residues. V lost 4 bases to trimming and J lost 8 bases, with 11 bases between them. CDR3 nucleotides: TGTGCCAGCAGTTCCTTAGCAGCGGAAAAACTGTTTTTT. Encoded protein: CASSSLAAEKLFF.

This clone has a single count. The same CDR3 also results from other DNA sequences found in this sample. In DNA form, the CDR3 reads TGTGCCAGCAGTTACTCGGACAGAGTTTATGGCTACACCTTC. It translates to CASSYSDRVYGYTF. The rearrangement uses TRBV6-5 and TRBJ1-2, with D maybe TRBD1 (6 bases). The germline V and J ends were trimmed by 0 bases and 5 bases, with 10 bases remaining between them. The CDR3 is 14 residues long. Germline CDR1 reads MNHEY; CDR2 reads SVGAGI.